This passage covers 29 T cell receptor beta chains from one sample sequenced in a study of T cells in localized non-small cell lung cancer. The repertoire was sequenced with immunoSEQ multiplex PCR; TCRdb's copy has only in-frame clones and lacks some. The repertoire holds roughly 24,000 clones, with about nine tenths as singletons. The sample in question was peripheral blood, obtained before any cancer treatment. The receptors shown here come from a man aged 40-75 years with stage I squamous cell lung carcinoma.

As regards this clone: A far bigger clonotype differs at one base, so this is likely a read error. The genes are TRBV7-2 and TRBJ2-1, with D possibly matching TRBD1 (6 bases). The germline gives CDR1 SGHTA, CDR2 FQGNSA. V was cut by 7 bases and J by 7 bases, with 8 bases left in between. The length of the CDR3 is 11 residues. The CDR3 nucleotides read TGTGCCAGCACCCAGGGGAATGAGCAGTTCTTC. Amino acid sequence: CASTQGNEQFF.

The chain links TRBV9 to TRBJ2-7; 7 nucleotides agree with TRBD1. The germline V gene encodes CDR1 SGDLS and CDR2 YYNGEE. There are 17 residues in the CDR3. With V trimmed by 0 bases and J by 0 bases, 9 bases remained unmatched. Here the CDR3 DNA reads TGTGCCAGCAGCGTAGGGCCTAGGGGGCAGGCCTCCTACGAGCAGTACTTC. Translation gives CASSVGPRGQASYEQYF.

The chain links TRBV19 to TRBJ1-4; tentative D call: TRBD1 (5 bases). Germline assignment: CDR1 LNHDA and CDR2 SQIVND (reference sequence). Trimming stripped 7 bases from V and 4 bases from J, with 16 bases between. The CDR3 has 15 amino acids. The CDR3 here is CASIGYGGSNEKLFF. The DNA for the CDR3 is TGTGCCAGTATAGGTTACGGGGGAAGTAATGAAAAACTGTTTTTT.

The rearrangement uses TRBV5-4 and TRBJ2-2; tentatively, D is TRBD1 or TRBD2 (6 bases each). Germline V gives CDR1 SGHNT, CDR2 YYREEE (reference sequence). V was shortened by 6 bases and J by 3 bases, with 18 bases between the two germline ends. The CDR3 has 16 residues. DNA for the CDR3: TGTGCCAGCAAGGAAGGGGGGCTCGCCGACACCGGGGAGCTGTTTTTT. Its protein is CASKEGGLADTGELFF.

This CDR3 is CASLVSGQAHEQYF. The CDR3 coding sequence is TGCGCCAGCCTTGTCTCTGGACAGGCCCACGAGCAGTACTTC. The V and J genes are TRBV4-1 and TRBJ2-7, with 7 bases fitting TRBD1. This CDR3 contains 14 residues. CDR1 and CDR2 from the germline V gene are MGHRA and YSYEKL. J lost 5 bases, V lost 8 bases, and 12 bases had no gene match.

The rearrangement joins TRBV4-2 to TRBJ2-7, with D unresolved. V dropped 0 bases and J dropped 0 bases, with 9 bases sitting between them. CDR1 and CDR2 (germline): LGHNA, YNFKEQ. The CDR3 extends over 15 amino acids. DNA of the CDR3: TGTGCCAGCAGCCAAGATCTAAGGGACTCCTACGAGCAGTACTTC. It specifies CASSQDLRDSYEQYF.

The chain couples TRBV6-6 to TRBJ1-2, with D tentatively TRBD1 (5 bases). The CDR3 length is 13 residues. Germline V lookup: CDR1 MNHNY, CDR2 SVGAGI (reference sequence). Trimming stripped 5 bases from V and 7 bases from J, with 14 bases between. The CDR3 nucleotides read TGTGCCAGCAGTCGGGACTTCGCCCTTGGCTACACCTTC. Protein: CASSRDFALGYTF.

The chain uses TRBV7-9 and TRBJ2-4; D is undetermined. The CDR3 is 16 amino acids. CDR1 is SEHNR, CDR2 FQNEAQ, per germline (reference sequence). V gave up 1 base and J gave up 0 bases, with 10 bases separating them. The CDR3 DNA sequence: TGTGCCAGCAGCTTAGGGGCCGGCACAGCCAAAAACATTCAGTACTTC. It specifies CASSLGAGTAKNIQYF.

Of note for this clone: This may be a read error: a much more frequent sequence differs by one nucleotide. This sample includes further DNA sequences coding for the same CDR3. The chain joins TRBV7-8 to TRBJ1-1, with 9 bases lining up with TRBD1. Germline CDR1 is SGHVS and CDR2 is FQNEAQ. The CDR3 covers 20 residues. The CDR3 is CASSLDPPRRRGQGYTEAFF. The CDR3, as DNA: TGTGCCAGCAGCTTAGATCCGCCCCGTAGGCGAGGACAGGGGTATACTGAAGCTTTCTTC.

The gene calls are TRBV2 and TRBJ1-5, with TRBD1 matching 8 bases. Germline CDR1 reads SNHLY; CDR2 reads FYNNEI. The CDR3 sequence is 15 residues long. The V and J ends lost 4 bases and 6 bases, in that order; junction bases with no gene match: 8. CDR3 sequence: CASSAEQGVGQPQHF. In DNA, the CDR3 is TGTGCCAGCAGTGCAGAACAGGGGGTCGGTCAGCCCCAGCATTTT.

This chain connects TRBV2 to TRBJ2-2; 10 bases map to TRBD2. This CDR3 is 16 amino acids long. With V trimmed by 2 bases and J by 0 bases, 0 bases remained unmatched. Germline CDR1 reads SNHLY; CDR2 reads FYNNEI. In nucleotides, the CDR3 is TGTGCCAGCAGTGAAACTAGCGGGGCGAACACCGGGGAGCTGTTTTTT. Residues: CASSETSGANTGELFF. Filled out from reference TRBV2 and TRBJ2-2, the complete variable domain reads EPEVTQTPSHQVTQMGQEVILRCVPISNHLYFYWYRQILGQKVEFLVSFYNNEISEKSEIFDDQFSVERPDGSNFTLKIRSTKLEDSAMYFCASSETSGANTGELFFGEGSRLTVL.

This sequence joins TRBV18 and TRBJ1-1; 8 bases fit TRBD1. This CDR3 spans 16 amino acids. V gave up 3 bases and J gave up 0 bases; unmatched junction bases: 6. Germline loops: CDR1 KGHSH, CDR2 LQKENI. The CDR3 here is CASSPYTGQVNTEAFF. CDR3 sequence (DNA): TGTGCCAGCTCACCGTATACGGGACAGGTGAACACTGAAGCTTTCTTT.

This clone was seen only once. V and J are TRBV11-2 and TRBJ1-1; no clear D. Per germline, CDR1 SGHAT and CDR2 FQNNGV. The V gene lost 2 bases and the J gene lost 1 base, with 5 bases spanning the gap. The CDR3 spans 13 residues. CDR3 sequence: CASSLKGNTEAFF. CDR3 DNA sequence: TGTGCCAGCAGCTTAAAAGGGAACACTGAAGCTTTCTTT.

This clone was seen a single time. CDR3 sequence: CASSMQGNGNTIYF. The CDR3 bases are TGTGCCAGTAGTATGCAGGGGAACGGAAACACCATATATTTT. This rearrangement joins TRBV19 to TRBJ1-3, with D possibly matching TRBD1 (6 bases). CDR1 and CDR2 from the germline V gene are LNHDA and SQIVND (reference sequence). Between the trimmed V and J ends, which lost 3 bases and 4 bases, there was a span of 10 bases. This CDR3 contains 14 residues.

This clone was recorded once. The V and J genes are TRBV6-1 and TRBJ1-1, with D possibly TRBD1 on 6 matching bases. V dropped 1 base and J dropped 6 bases, with 12 bases sitting between them. The CDR3 is 14 residues long. CDR1 is MNHNS, CDR2 SASEGT, per germline. The CDR3 DNA sequence: TGTGCCAGCAGTGAAGGGGAGGGGGTGGCTGAAGCTTTCTTT. Translation gives CASSEGEGVAEAFF.

The CDR3 loop reads CASSESGLYYEQYF. The CDR3 coding sequence is TGCGCCAGCAGTGAGTCGGGGCTTTACTACGAGCAGTACTTC. This chain connects TRBV10-2 to TRBJ2-7, with D possibly TRBD1 on 5 matching bases. Germline assignment: CDR1 WSHSY and CDR2 SAAADI. The CDR3 runs 14 residues. Trimming took 0 bases from V and 3 from J, leaving 9 bases between them.

The gene calls are TRBV7-9 and TRBJ1-1; no reliable D call. From germline, CDR1 is SEHNR and CDR2 FQNEAQ (reference sequence). V dropped 5 bases and J dropped 8 bases, with 6 bases sitting between them. This CDR3 is 10 amino acids long. The DNA of the CDR3 is TGTGCCAGCAGCCGAAAAGAAGCTTTCTTT. Translated: CASSRKEAFF.

This chain uses TRBV6-6 with TRBJ2-7; D might be TRBD1 or TRBD2, each matching 5 bases. This CDR3 comprises 15 residues. Germline assignment: CDR1 MNHNY and CDR2 SVGAGI (reference sequence). V was shortened by 6 bases and J by 2 bases, with 17 bases between the two germline ends. The CDR3 DNA sequence: TGTGCCAGCAGCCGAATGCCGGGACCGGCCTACGAGCAGTACTTC. This sequence encodes CASSRMPGPAYEQYF.

The CDR3 sequence: CASSTNRGLMETQYF. CDR3 DNA: TGTGCCAGCAGCACCAACAGGGGTTTGATGGAGACCCAGTACTTC. The chain has TRBV5-4 and TRBJ2-5; 7 bases are a match to TRBD1. CDR1 is SGHNT and CDR2 is YYREEE in the germline V gene (reference sequence). CDR3 length equals 15 residues. V trimming: 4 bases; J trimming: 5 bases; junction bases outside the gene matches: 11.

The chain recombines TRBV2 with TRBJ2-7; TRBD2 aligns across 13 bases. Germline values: CDR1 SNHLY, CDR2 FYNNEI. V shed 4 bases, J shed 0 bases, and the junction held 3 bases outside the gene matches. The CDR3 extends over 16 amino acids. The DNA for the CDR3 is TGTGCCAGCAGTGCCGGACTAGCGGGGGACTCCTACGAGCAGTACTTC. Amino acids: CASSAGLAGDSYEQYF.

V gene TRBV9 combines with J gene TRBJ2-1; 7 bases agree with TRBD2. The CDR3 covers 15 residues. Germline CDR1 and CDR2: SGDLS and YYNGEE. J was trimmed by 5 bases and V by 1 base; bases with no gene match: 6. The CDR3 nucleotides read TGTGCCAGCAGCGTACGGGGCGGGGGTAACAATGAGCAGTTCTTC. Amino acid sequence: CASSVRGGGNNEQFF.

The gene calls are TRBV5-6 and TRBJ2-7; TRBD2 is a possible D gene (6 bases). Trimming took 4 bases from V and 2 from J, leaving 16 bases between them. Germline lookup yields CDR1 SGHDT and CDR2 YYEEEE. There are 15 residues in the CDR3. CDR3 residues: CASSAGTWEAYEQYF. CDR3 nucleotide sequence: TGTGCCAGCAGCGCGGGGACCTGGGAGGCCTACGAGCAGTACTTC.

The chain uses TRBV30 and TRBJ2-3, with TRBD1 matching 9 bases. CDR3 length: 14 amino acids. The germline V gene encodes CDR1 GTSNPN and CDR2 SVGIG (reference sequence). V was clipped by 5 bases and J by 3 bases; unmatched bases: 6. This CDR3 is CAWDSQGATDTQYF. The CDR3 region has the DNA TGTGCCTGGGATTCACAGGGGGCGACAGATACGCAGTATTTT.

The genes are TRBV5-1 and TRBJ1-4; D possibly corresponds to TRBD1 (6 bases). From germline, CDR1 is SGHRS and CDR2 YFSETQ. Trimming took off 4 bases at V and 7 bases at J, with 17 bases between the two ends. The CDR3 sequence is 15 residues long. CDR3 sequence (DNA): TGCGCCAGCAGCCTCTTCAGGGGAGGCGGTGAAAAACTGTTTTTT. Residues: CASSLFRGGGEKLFF. Drawing the rest from reference TRBV5-1 and TRBJ1-4, the complete variable domain is KAGVTQTPRYLIKTRGQQVTLSCSPISGHRSVSWYQQTPGQGLQFLFEYFSETQRNKGNFPGRFSGRQFSNSRSEMNVSTLELGDSALYLCASSLFRGGGEKLFFGSGTQLSVL.

V gene TRBV4-3 combines with J gene TRBJ2-5, with 7 bases matching TRBD2. Germline V gene lookup returns CDR1 LGHNA and CDR2 YSLEER. With V trimmed by 4 bases and J by 5 bases, 4 bases remained unmatched. This CDR3 comprises 13 residues. The CDR3 is CASSRGGSETQYF. In DNA form, the CDR3 reads TGCGCCAGCAGCCGGGGGGGTTCGGAGACCCAGTACTTC.

The chain joins TRBV14 to TRBJ2-7, with D possibly TRBD2 on 6 matching bases. This CDR3 region has 17 residues. Germline values: CDR1 SGHDN, CDR2 FVKESK. Between the trimmed V and J ends, which lost 0 bases and 0 bases, there was a span of 15 bases. The CDR3 loop reads CASSQDRGRRGSYEQYF. Here the CDR3 DNA reads TGTGCCAGCAGCCAAGATCGCGGCAGGCGGGGCTCCTACGAGCAGTACTTC.

V usage is TRBV7-6 and J usage is TRBJ2-7; weak D call: TRBD2 (5 bases). Germline V gene data show CDR1 as SGHVS and CDR2 as FNYEAQ. The CDR3 totals 16 residues. Between the trimmed V and J ends, which lost 1 base and 3 bases, there was a span of 16 bases. The CDR3 DNA is TGTGCCAGCAGCTTAGGTCCCGGAGGAAGCAACTACGAGCAGTACTTC. It translates to CASSLGPGGSNYEQYF.

Only a few counts were recorded for this clone. This sequence joins TRBV7-2 and TRBJ2-1, with TRBD2 matching over 7 bases. V was clipped by 4 bases and J by 3 bases; unmatched bases: 3. The germline V gene encodes CDR1 SGHTA and CDR2 FQGNSA. This CDR3 has 14 residues. This chain's CDR3 is CASSSGEGYNEQFF. The DNA for the CDR3 is TGTGCCAGCAGCTCCGGGGAGGGCTACAATGAGCAGTTCTTC.

The chain uses TRBV19 and TRBJ1-1, with D unclear. V was shortened by 9 bases and J by 4 bases, with 9 bases between the two germline ends. The CDR3 has 11 residues. Germline lookup yields CDR1 LNHDA and CDR2 SQIVND (reference sequence). CDR3 loop: CASRLGTEAFF. The CDR3 coding sequence is TGTGCCAGCCGATTGGGCACTGAAGCTTTCTTT.